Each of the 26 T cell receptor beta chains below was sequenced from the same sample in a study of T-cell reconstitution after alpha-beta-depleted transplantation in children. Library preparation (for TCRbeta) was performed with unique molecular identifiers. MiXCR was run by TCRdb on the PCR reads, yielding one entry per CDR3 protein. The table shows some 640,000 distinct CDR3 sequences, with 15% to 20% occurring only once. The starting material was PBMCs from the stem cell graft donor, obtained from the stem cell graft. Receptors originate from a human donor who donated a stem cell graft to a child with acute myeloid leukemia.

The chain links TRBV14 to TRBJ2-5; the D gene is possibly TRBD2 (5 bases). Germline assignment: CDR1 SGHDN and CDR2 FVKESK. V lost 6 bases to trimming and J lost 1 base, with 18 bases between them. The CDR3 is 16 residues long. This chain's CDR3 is CASSQATGWIQETQYF. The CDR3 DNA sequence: TGTGCCAGCAGTCAGGCGACGGGATGGATCCAAGAGACCCAGTACTTC.

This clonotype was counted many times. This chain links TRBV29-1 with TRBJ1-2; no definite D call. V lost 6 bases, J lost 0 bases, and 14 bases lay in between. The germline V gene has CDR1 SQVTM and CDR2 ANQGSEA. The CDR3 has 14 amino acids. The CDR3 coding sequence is TGCAGCGTGGACGTGGCTAGCTCTAACTATGGCTACACCTTC. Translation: CSVDVASSNYGYTF.

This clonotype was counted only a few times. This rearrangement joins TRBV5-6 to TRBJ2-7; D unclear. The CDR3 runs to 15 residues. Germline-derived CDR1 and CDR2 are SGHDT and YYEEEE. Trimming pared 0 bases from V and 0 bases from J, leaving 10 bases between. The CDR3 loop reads CASSLDPDPSYEQYV. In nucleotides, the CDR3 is TGTGCCAGCAGCTTGGATCCGGACCCCTCCTACGAGCAGTACGTC.

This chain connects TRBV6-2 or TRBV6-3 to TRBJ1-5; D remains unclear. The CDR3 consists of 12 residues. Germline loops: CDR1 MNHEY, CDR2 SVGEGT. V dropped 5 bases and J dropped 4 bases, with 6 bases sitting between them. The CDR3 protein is CASSTTNQPQHF. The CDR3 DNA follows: TGTGCCAGCAGTACCACAAATCAGCCCCAGCATTTT.

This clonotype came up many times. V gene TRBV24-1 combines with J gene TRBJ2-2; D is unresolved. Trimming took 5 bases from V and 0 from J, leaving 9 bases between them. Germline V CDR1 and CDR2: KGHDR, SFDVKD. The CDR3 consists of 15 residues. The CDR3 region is CATSGVSPNTGELFF. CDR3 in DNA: TGTGCCACCAGTGGCGTTTCCCCGAACACCGGGGAGCTGTTTTTT.

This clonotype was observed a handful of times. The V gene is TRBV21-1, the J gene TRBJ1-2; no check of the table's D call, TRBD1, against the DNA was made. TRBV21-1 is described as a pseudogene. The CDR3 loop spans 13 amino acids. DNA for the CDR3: TGTGCCAGCAGCACCCGGGCCCCCTATGGCTACACCTTC. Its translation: CASSTRAPYGYTF.

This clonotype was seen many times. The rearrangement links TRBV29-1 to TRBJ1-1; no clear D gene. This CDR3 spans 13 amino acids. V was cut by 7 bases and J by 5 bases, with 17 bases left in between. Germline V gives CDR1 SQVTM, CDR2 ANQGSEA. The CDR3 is CSGQTLSGTEAFF. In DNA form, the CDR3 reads TGCAGCGGTCAGACACTGTCGGGGACTGAAGCTTTCTTT.

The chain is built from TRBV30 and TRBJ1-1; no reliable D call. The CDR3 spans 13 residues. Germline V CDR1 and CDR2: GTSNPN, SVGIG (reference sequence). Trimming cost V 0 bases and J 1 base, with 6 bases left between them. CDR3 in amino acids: CAWSVPGNTEAFF. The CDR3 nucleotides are TGTGCCTGGAGTGTCCCAGGGAACACTGAAGCTTTCTTT.

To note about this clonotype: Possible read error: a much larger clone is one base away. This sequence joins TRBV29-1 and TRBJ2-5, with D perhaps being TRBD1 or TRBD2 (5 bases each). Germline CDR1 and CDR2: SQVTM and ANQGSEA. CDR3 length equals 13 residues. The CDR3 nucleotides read TGCAGCGCCGAAGGGACCCGGGGAGAGACCCGGTACTTC. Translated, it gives CSAEGTRGETRYF.

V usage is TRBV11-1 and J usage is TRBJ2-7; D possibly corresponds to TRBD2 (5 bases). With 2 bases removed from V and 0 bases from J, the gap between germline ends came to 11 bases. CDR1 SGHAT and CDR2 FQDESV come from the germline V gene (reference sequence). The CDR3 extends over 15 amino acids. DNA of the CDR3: TGTGCCAGCAGCTTAATCGGGGAAAGCTCCTACGAGCAGTACGTC. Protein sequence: CASSLIGESSYEQYV.

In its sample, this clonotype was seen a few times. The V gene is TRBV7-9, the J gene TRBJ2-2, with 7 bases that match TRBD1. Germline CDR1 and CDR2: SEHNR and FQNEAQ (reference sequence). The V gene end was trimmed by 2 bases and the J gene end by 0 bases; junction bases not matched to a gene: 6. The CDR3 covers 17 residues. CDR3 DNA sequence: TGTGCCAGCAGCTTAAAGGGCAGGGGGACGAACACCGGGGAGCTGTTTTTT. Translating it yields CASSLKGRGTNTGELFF.

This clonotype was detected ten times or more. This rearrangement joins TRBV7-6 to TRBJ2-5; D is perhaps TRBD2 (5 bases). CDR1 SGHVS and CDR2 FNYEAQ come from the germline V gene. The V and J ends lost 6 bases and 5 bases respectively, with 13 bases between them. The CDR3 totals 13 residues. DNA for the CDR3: TGTGCCAGCAGACCCGCGGGCGGCGAGACCCAGTACTTC. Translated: CASRPAGGETQYF.

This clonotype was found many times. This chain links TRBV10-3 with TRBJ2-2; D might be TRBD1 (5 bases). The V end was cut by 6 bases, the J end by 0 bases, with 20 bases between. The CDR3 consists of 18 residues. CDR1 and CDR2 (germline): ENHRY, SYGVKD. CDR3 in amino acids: CAISQGSLQPSNTGELFF. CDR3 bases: TGTGCCATCAGCCAGGGTTCTTTACAACCTTCGAACACCGGGGAGCTGTTTTTT.

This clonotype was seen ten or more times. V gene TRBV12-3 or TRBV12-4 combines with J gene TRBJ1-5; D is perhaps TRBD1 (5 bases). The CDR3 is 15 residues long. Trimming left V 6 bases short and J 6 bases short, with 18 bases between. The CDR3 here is CASSPQGDLGQPQHF. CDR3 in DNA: TGTGCCAGCAGCCCTCAGGGAGACTTGGGTCAGCCCCAGCATTTT.

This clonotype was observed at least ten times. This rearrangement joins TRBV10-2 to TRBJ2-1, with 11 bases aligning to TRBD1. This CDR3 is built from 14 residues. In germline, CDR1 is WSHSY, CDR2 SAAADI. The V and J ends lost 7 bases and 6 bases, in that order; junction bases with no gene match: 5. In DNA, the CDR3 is TGCGCCAGCATCGGGACAGGGGGAATCAATGAGCAGTTCTTC. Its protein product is CASIGTGGINEQFF.

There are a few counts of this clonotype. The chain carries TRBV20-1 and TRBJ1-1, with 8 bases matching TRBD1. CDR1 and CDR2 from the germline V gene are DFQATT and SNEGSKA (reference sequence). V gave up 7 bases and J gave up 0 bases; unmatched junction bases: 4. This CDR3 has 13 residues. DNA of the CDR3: TGCAGTGTCCGGACAGGGATGAACACTGAAGCTTTCTTT. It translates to CSVRTGMNTEAFF.

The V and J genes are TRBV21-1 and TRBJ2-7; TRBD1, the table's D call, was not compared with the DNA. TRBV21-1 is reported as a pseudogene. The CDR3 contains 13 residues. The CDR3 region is CASSTWDRYEQYV. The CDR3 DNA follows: TGTGCCAGCAGCACATGGGACAGGTACGAGCAGTACGTC.

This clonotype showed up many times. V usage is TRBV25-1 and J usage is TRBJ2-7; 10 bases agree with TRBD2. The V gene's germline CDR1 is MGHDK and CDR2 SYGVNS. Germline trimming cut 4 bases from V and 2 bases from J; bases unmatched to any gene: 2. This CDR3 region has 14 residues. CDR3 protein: CASSASGGAYEQYF. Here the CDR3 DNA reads TGTGCCAGCAGTGCCAGCGGGGGGGCCTACGAGCAGTACTTC.

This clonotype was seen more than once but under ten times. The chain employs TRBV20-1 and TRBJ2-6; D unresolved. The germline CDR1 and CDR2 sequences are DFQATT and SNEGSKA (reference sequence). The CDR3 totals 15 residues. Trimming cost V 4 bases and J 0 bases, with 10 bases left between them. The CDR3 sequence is CSATPRISGANVLTF. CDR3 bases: TGCAGTGCTACTCCCCGGATCTCTGGGGCCAACGTCCTGACTTTC.

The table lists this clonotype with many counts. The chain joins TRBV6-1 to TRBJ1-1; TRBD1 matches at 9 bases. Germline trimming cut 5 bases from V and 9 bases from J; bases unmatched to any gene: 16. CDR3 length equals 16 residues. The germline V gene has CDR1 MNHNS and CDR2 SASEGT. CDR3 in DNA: TGTGCCAGCAGTCGTCAGTCAAGTGGACAGGGGAACCAAGCTTTCTTT. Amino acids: CASSRQSSGQGNQAFF.

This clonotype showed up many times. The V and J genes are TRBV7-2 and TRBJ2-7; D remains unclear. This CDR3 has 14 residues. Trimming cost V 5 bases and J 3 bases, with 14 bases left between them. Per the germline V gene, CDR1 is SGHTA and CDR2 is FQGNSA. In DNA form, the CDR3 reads TGTGCCAGCAGCCTAACCTACCGAAGCTACGAGCAGTACTTC. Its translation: CASSLTYRSYEQYF.

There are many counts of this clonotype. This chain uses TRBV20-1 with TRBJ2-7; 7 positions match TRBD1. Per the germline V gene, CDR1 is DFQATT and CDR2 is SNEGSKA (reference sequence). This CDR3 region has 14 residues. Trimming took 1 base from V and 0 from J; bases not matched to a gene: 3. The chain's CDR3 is CSARAGTASYEQYF. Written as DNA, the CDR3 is TGCAGTGCTAGAGCCGGGACAGCCTCCTACGAGCAGTACTTC.

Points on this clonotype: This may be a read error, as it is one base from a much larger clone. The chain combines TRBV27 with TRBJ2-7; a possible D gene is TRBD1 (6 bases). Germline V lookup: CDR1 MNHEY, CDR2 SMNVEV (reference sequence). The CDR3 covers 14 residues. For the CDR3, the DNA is TGTGTCAGCAGTTTGTCAGGGGTAGACTACGAGCAGTACTTC. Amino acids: CVSSLSGVDYEQYF.

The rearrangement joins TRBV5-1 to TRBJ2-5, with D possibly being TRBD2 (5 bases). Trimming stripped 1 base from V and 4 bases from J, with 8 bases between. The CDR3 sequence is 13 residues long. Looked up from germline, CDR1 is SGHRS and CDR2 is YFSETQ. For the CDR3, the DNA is TGCGCCAGCAGCTTGAAGAGCGGAGAGACCCAGTACTTC. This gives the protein CASSLKSGETQYF.

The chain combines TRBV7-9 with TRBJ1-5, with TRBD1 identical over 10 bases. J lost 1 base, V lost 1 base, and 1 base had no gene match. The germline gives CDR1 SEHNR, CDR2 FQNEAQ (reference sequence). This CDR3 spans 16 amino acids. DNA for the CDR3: TGTGCCAGCAGCTTAGGGGGACAGGGGAGCAATCAGCCCCAGCATTTT. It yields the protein CASSLGGQGSNQPQHF.

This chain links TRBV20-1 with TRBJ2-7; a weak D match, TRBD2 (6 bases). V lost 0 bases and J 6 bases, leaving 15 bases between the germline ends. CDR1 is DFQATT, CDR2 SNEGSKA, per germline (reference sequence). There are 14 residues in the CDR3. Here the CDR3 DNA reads TGCAGTGCTAGAGATATAAGCGGCGGGGTCGAGCAGTACGTC. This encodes CSARDISGGVEQYV.